These 7 T cell receptor beta chains came from one sample sequenced in a study of radiotherapy plus CTLA-4 blockade in lung cancer. Profiling relied on immunoSEQ multiplex PCR, and the TCRdb table lists in-frame clones only, not all of them. The sample lists over 100,000 clones, approximately 90% seen once, with 6.9% in the top ten. The sequenced sample was peripheral blood, obtained from a patient treated with radiotherapy plus ipilimumab. The receptors originated from a human donor with non-small cell lung cancer that progressed on radiotherapy plus ipilimumab.

J is TRBJ1-2 and V is TRBV19, with D hard to call. The CDR3 extends over 14 amino acids. CDR1 LNHDA and CDR2 SQIVND come from the germline V gene (reference sequence). V lost 4 bases, J lost 4 bases, and 13 bases lay in between. The CDR3 DNA is TGTGCCAGTAGTAGGACCGGCGCTACCTATGGCTACACCTTC. As protein: CASSRTGATYGYTF.

This chain uses TRBV15 with TRBJ2-1; D ambiguous. The germline gives CDR1 LNHNV, CDR2 YYDKDF (reference sequence). The CDR3 is made up of 15 amino acids. With 3 bases removed from V and 6 bases from J, the gap between germline ends came to 15 bases. The CDR3 bases are TGTGCCACCAGCAGGGCCCCAGAGATAACCAATGAGCAGTTCTTC. It codes for CATSRAPEITNEQFF.

The chain uses TRBV25-1 and TRBJ2-1; D uncertain. The germline gives CDR1 MGHDK, CDR2 SYGVNS. This CDR3 is built from 15 residues. Trimming left V 3 bases short and J 3 bases short, with 12 bases between. This CDR3 reads CASSEPGAGYNEQFF. In DNA form, the CDR3 reads TGTGCCAGCAGTGAGCCAGGCGCCGGCTACAATGAGCAGTTCTTC. Together with reference TRBV25-1 and TRBJ2-1, the CDR3 gives the full variable domain: EADIYQTPRYLVIGTGKKITLECSQTMGHDKMYWYQQDPGMELHLIHYSYGVNSTEKGDLSSESTVSRIRTEHFPLTLESARPSHTSQYLCASSEPGAGYNEQFFGPGTRLTVL.

This chain links TRBV2 with TRBJ1-2; possible D gene TRBD1, 6 bases. Deletions cut 0 bases from V and 2 bases from J, with 13 bases between. CDR1 and CDR2 from the germline V gene are SNHLY and FYNNEI. The CDR3 consists of 16 residues. Here the CDR3 DNA reads TGTGCCAGCAGTGAAGCGCGGGCAGGGGTGAACTATGGCTACACCTTC. Residues: CASSEARAGVNYGYTF. Full variable domain (rest looked up from reference TRBV2 and TRBJ1-2): EPEVTQTPSHQVTQMGQEVILRCVPISNHLYFYWYRQILGQKVEFLVSFYNNEISEKSEIFDDQFSVERPDGSNFTLKIRSTKLEDSAMYFCASSEARAGVNYGYTFGSGTRLTVV.

V usage is TRBV5-1 and J usage is TRBJ2-1, with 8 bases fitting TRBD2. Trimming removed 0 bases from V and 5 bases from J; junction bases left unmatched: 4. In germline, CDR1 is SGHRS, CDR2 YFSETQ. The CDR3 contains 15 residues. CDR3 protein: CASSLEGGGNNEQFF. DNA of the CDR3: TGCGCCAGCAGCTTGGAAGGCGGGGGGAACAATGAGCAGTTCTTC.

The chain uses TRBV29-1 and TRBJ2-1, with 8 positions matching TRBD1. The CDR3 sequence is 13 residues long. Trimming removed 8 bases from V and 6 bases from J; junction bases left unmatched: 9. Germline V gene data show CDR1 as SQVTM and CDR2 as ANQGSEA. CDR3 residues: CSSRLTGVNEQFF. CDR3 nucleotide sequence: TGCAGCAGTAGATTGACAGGGGTCAATGAGCAGTTCTTC.

The chain links TRBV29-1 to TRBJ1-3; D may be TRBD1 (6 bases). CDR1 is SQVTM, CDR2 ANQGSEA, per germline. The CDR3 extends over 13 amino acids. V was shortened by 7 bases and J by 4 bases, with 14 bases between the two germline ends. CDR3 loop: CSGSRGGGNTIYF. The CDR3 DNA sequence: TGCAGCGGTAGCAGGGGCGGCGGAAACACCATATATTTT.